These 5 T cell receptor beta chains came from one sample sequenced in a study of blood T cells in healthy people across ages (dated by TCRdb to between 2015 and 2016). The method was 5' RACE. The instrument was an Illumina HiSeq 2500. A second PCR of about 6 to 11 cycles was run with a J-beta primer mix and a sample-barcoded 5' primer. The public reads were reanalyzed by TCRdb: fastp trimming at Q25, MiXCR alignment, in-frame beta chains only. Identical CDR3 protein sequences are pooled into one entry, listed with their most common genes and DNA. The sample table contains about 1.8 million distinct CDR3 sequences; only one count was recorded for 49% of them. Less than 2.5% of the sample goes to the ten largest clones. The specimen sequenced was blood. All receptors come from a woman between 35 and 50 years old in good health.

This chain links TRBV6-5 with TRBJ2-1; TRBD1 matches at 8 bases. Germline V gene data show CDR1 as MNHEY and CDR2 as SVGAGI. The CDR3 has 14 residues. Germline trimming cut 5 bases from V and 8 bases from J; bases unmatched to any gene: 8. In DNA, the CDR3 is TGTGCCAGCAGTCCCCGGACAGGGACGCATGAGCAGTTCTTC. It codes for CASSPRTGTHEQFF.

This chain uses TRBV5-1 with TRBJ1-1, with TRBD1 as a possible D gene (5 bases). Trimming took off 1 base at V and 0 bases at J, with 10 bases between the two ends. This CDR3 has 15 residues. Germline V lookup: CDR1 SGHRS, CDR2 YFSETQ. The CDR3 loop reads CASSLPGTMNTEAFF. The CDR3 coding sequence is TGCGCCAGCAGCTTGCCCGGGACTATGAACACTGAAGCTTTCTTT.

This clonotype was seen more than once but under ten times. V gene TRBV4-3 combines with J gene TRBJ2-7; 9 positions match TRBD2. The CDR3 spans 16 residues. CDR1 and CDR2 (germline): LGHNA, YSLEER. With V trimmed by 4 bases and J by 7 bases, 14 bases remained unmatched. CDR3 nucleotides: TGCGCCAGCAGCCCTATAGGGCGGGGGGGGTTCGGAGAGCAGTACTTC. Translated: CASSPIGRGGFGEQYF.

The gene calls are TRBV2 and TRBJ2-1; 7 bases match TRBD2. The germline V gene has CDR1 SNHLY and CDR2 FYNNEI. This CDR3 is built from 15 residues. V lost 5 bases to trimming and J lost 1 base; unmatched junction nucleotides: 5. The CDR3 region is CASSFTSASYNEQFF. DNA of the CDR3: TGTGCCAGCAGTTTTACTAGCGCTTCCTACAATGAGCAGTTCTTC.

In this sample, this clonotype turned up a few times. The chain combines TRBV7-4 with TRBJ2-7; weak D call: TRBD1 (6 bases). V gave up 5 bases and J gave up 4 bases, with 12 bases separating them. This CDR3 has 13 amino acids. CDR1 and CDR2 from the germline V gene are SGHVT and SQSDAQ. The CDR3 spells CASSRWDKYEQYF. CDR3 nucleotides: TGTGCCAGCAGCCGCTGGGACAAGTACGAGCAGTACTTC.